Each of the 7 T cell receptor beta chains below was sequenced from the same sample in a study of yellow fever vaccine responses in identical twins. TCRdb reprocessed the RT-PCR reads via MiXCR and lists one record per CDR3 protein. Of approximately 11,000 distinct CDR3 sequences listed, 65% to 80% are singletons. Sequencing used T cells from blood (PBMCs), unsorted or a sorted subset (not recorded which), obtained before or after yellow fever vaccination (not recorded which). The receptors shown here come from a woman aged 18 to 35 who received the yellow fever vaccine.

This clonotype showed up just once. The chain has TRBV20-1 and TRBJ1-5; D gene uncertain. Trimming stripped 6 bases from V and 9 bases from J, with 21 bases between. The CDR3 contains 14 residues. Germline CDR1 is DFQATT and CDR2 is SNEGSKA (reference sequence). The CDR3 nucleotides read TGCAGTGCCCCCCCAGGCCAGGAGAATACGCCCCAGCATTTT. This gives the protein CSAPPGQENTPQHF.

The V and J genes are TRBV7-6 and TRBJ2-1; D unclear. Between the trimmed V and J ends, which lost 4 bases and 5 bases, there was a span of 6 bases. Germline V gene lookup returns CDR1 SGHVS and CDR2 FNYEAQ. There are 12 residues in the CDR3. The CDR3: CASSSTHNEQFF. The CDR3 nucleotides read TGTGCCAGCAGCTCCACTCACAATGAGCAGTTCTTC.

The chain has TRBV11-1 and TRBJ1-1; D ambiguous. V gave up 0 bases and J gave up 0 bases, with 11 bases separating them. Per germline, CDR1 SGHAT and CDR2 FQDESV (reference sequence). The CDR3 runs to 16 residues. CDR3 residues: CASSLAVSVMNTEAFF. The CDR3 DNA follows: TGTGCCAGCAGCTTAGCTGTAAGTGTCATGAACACTGAAGCTTTCTTT.

The V and J genes are TRBV27 and TRBJ1-2; D ambiguous. V lost 3 bases to trimming and J lost 5 bases, with 13 bases between them. Germline CDR1 reads MNHEY; CDR2 reads SMNVEV (reference sequence). The CDR3 consists of 14 residues. CDR3 in amino acids: CASSFGSELYGYTF. The CDR3 region has the DNA TGTGCCAGCAGTTTCGGGTCGGAGTTATATGGCTACACCTTC.

The chain couples TRBV5-5 to TRBJ1-2, with unresolved D. The germline V and J ends were trimmed by 0 bases and 6 bases, with 9 bases remaining between them. This CDR3 is 13 amino acids long. Germline loops: CDR1 SGHKS, CDR2 YYEKEE (reference sequence). This CDR3 is CASSLGRSNGYTF. The CDR3 DNA reads TGTGCCAGCAGCTTGGGCAGAAGTAATGGCTACACCTTC.

V is TRBV4-1 and J is TRBJ2-3, with D possibly matching TRBD1 (7 bases). The ends were cut back, 11 bases at V and 5 bases at J, with 20 bases in the middle. This CDR3 spans 14 amino acids. Germline values: CDR1 MGHRA, CDR2 YSYEKL. DNA for the CDR3: TGCGCCTCAGGGGGGCCCCCGAGGGAAGATACGCAGTATTTT. Its protein product is CASGGPPREDTQYF.

There are a few counts of this clonotype. The chain is built from TRBV24-1 and TRBJ2-1; 7 positions agree with TRBD2. CDR3 length: 17 residues. The germline V gene has CDR1 KGHDR and CDR2 SFDVKD. V dropped 1 base and J dropped 5; count of bases not matched to a gene: 10. CDR3 region: CATSDFAGDNLDNEQFF. CDR3 in DNA: TGTGCCACCAGTGATTTTGCGGGAGACAATCTGGACAATGAGCAGTTCTTC.